A selection of T cell receptor beta chains follows, all from one sample in a study of T cell responses to AZD1222 COVID-19 vaccine. The repertoire was sequenced with immunoSEQ multiplex PCR; TCRdb's copy has only in-frame clones and lacks some. This repertoire shows 85,000 to 100,000 clones, 65% to 90% found once; its top ten account for 5% to 6.5%. The material sequenced was peripheral blood, taken on day 0 of AZD1222 vaccination. All receptors derive from an adult in good health. Both conserved end residues are part of each CDR3. Fields, in order: V gene, CDR3 protein.

TRBV24-1 CATSDLTGRGDEQFF
TRBV2 CASSLAGSNTGELFF
TRBV6-1 CASSELAGGPQETQYF
TRBV7-2 CASSLEDGTEAFF
TRBV19 CASSPGQGRRQPQHF
TRBV5-1 CASSLGGVAGANVLTF
TRBV25-1 CASSDADYSDKPEAFF
TRBV6-2/TRBV6-3 CASSWQGGSGYTF
TRBV5-1 CASSSGNTEAFF
TRBV6-5 CASSVRDRENSPLHF
TRBV15 CATLAGGGQPQHF
TRBV3-1/TRBV3-2 CASSQDRPEVGGYTF
TRBV10-3 CAIRPEGAYEQYF